The 29 T cell receptor beta chains in this list originate from one sample, sequenced in a study of identical twins. TCRdb reprocessed the 5' RACE reads via MiXCR and lists one record per CDR3 protein. The sample records 300,000 or so distinct CDR3 sequences, over 8.5% being singletons. These data also formed part of another study, on yellow fever vaccine responses in identical twins.

Source material: CD8+ T cells sorted from blood. Every receptor here comes from a woman aged 18-29 years in good health.

There are many counts of this clonotype. V is TRBV7-9 and J is TRBJ2-7; tentative D call: TRBD1 (6 bases). CDR1 is SEHNR, CDR2 FQNEAQ, per germline (reference sequence). Trimming left V 6 bases short and J 4 bases short, with 13 bases between. The CDR3 extends over 13 amino acids. CDR3 sequence: CASRPGTNYEQYF. In nucleotides, the CDR3 is TGTGCCAGCAGGCCCGGGACAAATTACGAGCAGTACTTC.

This clonotype has a count of ten or more. The CDR3 region has the DNA TGTGCCAGCAGCTCGGGACGGGGGGGAAGCTACAATGAGCAGTTCTTC. Translated: CASSSGRGGSYNEQFF. This chain uses TRBV7-9 with TRBJ2-1; TRBD2 matches at 8 bases. Trimming cost V 4 bases and J 3 bases; bases outside gene matches: 8. The length of the CDR3 is 16 residues. Germline V CDR1 and CDR2: SEHNR, FQNEAQ (reference sequence). Full variable domain (remainder filled in from reference TRBV7-9 and TRBJ2-1): DTGVSQNPRHKITKRGQNVTFRCDPISEHNRLYWYRQTLGQGPEFLTYFQNEAQLEKSRLLSDRFSAERPKGSFSTLEIQRTEQGDSAMYLCASSSGRGGSYNEQFFGPGTRLTVL.

This chain joins TRBV4-3 and TRBJ2-7; the D call may be TRBD1 or TRBD2 (5 bases each). Trimming took 0 bases from V and 2 from J, leaving 14 bases between them. This CDR3 has 16 amino acids. Germline loops: CDR1 LGHNA, CDR2 YSLEER. DNA for the CDR3: TGCGCCAGCAGCCAAGATCTGGGGACCTTACCCTACGAGCAGTACTTC. This encodes CASSQDLGTLPYEQYF.

Concerning this clonotype itself: Since no conserved phenylalanine or tryptophan closes the CDR3, a read error is the likely cause. No DNA is shown, since the ends of the CDR3 on it are uncertain; the CDR3 is the one TCRdb lists. The chain is built from TRBV29-1 and TRBJ2-7. The CDR3 contains 9 residues when both ends are counted. Germline V gene lookup returns CDR1 SQVTM and CDR2 ANQGSEA. CDR3 protein: CSVALGAFN.

Many counts were recorded for this clonotype. CDR3 sequence reads: CASSLMGQGSYEQYF. CDR3 DNA sequence: TGTGCCAGCAGCTTGATGGGACAGGGCAGCTACGAGCAGTACTTC. The chain carries TRBV7-2 and TRBJ2-7, with TRBD1 matching 9 bases. V trimming: 3 bases; J trimming: 3 bases; junction bases outside the gene matches: 6. Germline lookup yields CDR1 SGHTA and CDR2 FQGNSA. The CDR3 is 15 residues long. Full variable domain (outside the CDR3, taken from reference TRBV7-2 and TRBJ2-7): GAGVSQSPSNKVTEKGKDVELRCDPISGHTALYWYRQSLGQGLEFLIYFQGNSAPDKSGLPSDRFSAERTGGSVSTLTIQRTQQEDSAVYLCASSLMGQGSYEQYFGPGTRLTVT.

This clonotype was detected only a few times. The V and J genes are TRBV19 and TRBJ2-7; D call uncertain. The CDR3 extends over 14 amino acids. Germline V gene sequence: CDR1 LNHDA, CDR2 SQIVND (reference sequence). Deletions cut 3 bases from V and 5 bases from J, with 14 bases between. CDR3 amino acids: CASSIGSGFHEQYF. The CDR3 coding sequence is TGTGCCAGTAGTATCGGTTCCGGGTTCCACGAGCAGTACTTC.

The V call is TRBV5-1, the J call TRBJ2-7, with TRBD1 identical over 8 bases. The CDR3 covers 16 residues. CDR1 and CDR2 from the germline V gene are SGHRS and YFSETQ. J was trimmed by 7 bases and V by 0 bases; bases with no gene match: 12. The CDR3 region is CASSLEWQGALGEQYF. Here the CDR3 DNA reads TGCGCCAGCAGCTTGGAGTGGCAGGGGGCCTTGGGAGAGCAGTACTTC. The variable domain in full, with the rest retrieved from reference TRBV5-1 and TRBJ2-7, is KAGVTQTPRYLIKTRGQQVTLSCSPISGHRSVSWYQQTPGQGLQFLFEYFSETQRNKGNFPGRFSGRQFSNSRSEMNVSTLELGDSALYLCASSLEWQGALGEQYFGPGTRLTVT.

This clonotype was observed at least ten times. The chain uses TRBV12-3 or TRBV12-4 and TRBJ2-1; D not resolved. The V end lost 5 bases, the J end lost 8 bases, and 16 bases lay between the germline ends. This CDR3 has 14 residues. DNA for the CDR3: TGTGCCAGCAGTCTTGGGCCTTCCATAGATGAGCAGTTCTTC. This sequence encodes CASSLGPSIDEQFF.

This rearrangement joins TRBV30 to TRBJ2-2, with D tentatively TRBD1 (5 bases). CDR1 GTSNPN and CDR2 SVGIG come from the germline V gene (reference sequence). This CDR3 has 14 residues. Trimming left V 7 bases short and J 5 bases short, with 17 bases between. Here the CDR3 DNA reads TGTGCCTACTGGGTTGGGGCTATGACCGGGGAGCTGTTTTTT. Its translation: CAYWVGAMTGELFF. The full variable domain, with the rest looked up from reference TRBV30 and TRBJ2-2, is SQTIHQWPATLVQPVGSPLSLECTVEGTSNPNLYWYRQAAGRGLQLLFYSVGIGQISSEVPQNLSASRPQDRQFILSSKKLLLSDSGFYLCAYWVGAMTGELFFGEGSRLTVL.

This clonotype was seen only once. A much more abundant neighbour one base away suggests this may be a read error. V gene TRBV3-1 combines with J gene TRBJ2-7; 10 bases are shared with TRBD1. Per germline, CDR1 LGHDT and CDR2 YNNKEL (reference sequence). This CDR3 has 15 residues. The CDR3 loop is CACSYTRDRGDEQYF. The CDR3 DNA reads as TGTGCCTGCAGCTATACCCGGGACAGGGGTGACGAGCAGTACTTC.

There are many counts of this clonotype. V and J are TRBV20-1 and TRBJ2-7, with a weak D call TRBD2 (6 bases). The germline gives CDR1 DFQATT, CDR2 SNEGSKA (reference sequence). CDR3 size: 13 residues. Deletions cut 1 base from V and 4 bases from J, with 11 bases between. Written as DNA, the CDR3 is TGCAGTGCTAGAGGGGACTTGCCATACGAGCAGTACTTC. Protein product: CSARGDLPYEQYF.

There are many counts of this clonotype. CDR3: CASRPVQGAYGYTF. CDR3 DNA sequence: TGTGCCAGCAGGCCAGTACAGGGGGCATATGGCTACACCTTC. V and J are TRBV28 and TRBJ1-2, with TRBD1 matching over 9 bases. The J segment lost 5 bases and the V segment lost 6 bases, leaving 7 bases of the junction unmatched. Per germline, CDR1 MDHEN and CDR2 SYDVKM. CDR3 length equals 14 residues.

This chain uses TRBV9 with TRBJ1-4; D is unclear. Germline-derived CDR1 and CDR2 are SGDLS and YYNGEE. The CDR3 extends over 13 amino acids. Between the trimmed V and J ends, which lost 5 bases and 8 bases, there was a span of 13 bases. CDR3 nucleotides: TGTGCCAGCAGTCCCCCGTTACGGGAAAAACTGTTTTTT. Translated, it gives CASSPPLREKLFF.

J is TRBJ2-1 and V is TRBV20-1, with 11 bases fitting TRBD2. The germline V gene encodes CDR1 DFQATT and CDR2 SNEGSKA (reference sequence). The junction had 8 bases not matched to a gene; V was cut back by 0 bases and J by 1 base. There are 18 residues in the CDR3. This chain's CDR3 is CSARDQLAGVGSYNEQFF. The CDR3 coding sequence is TGCAGTGCTAGAGATCAACTAGCGGGAGTAGGGTCCTACAATGAGCAGTTCTTC.

This clonotype was found many times. J is TRBJ2-2 and V is TRBV29-1; D is perhaps TRBD1 or TRBD2 (5 bases each). The V gene lost 5 bases and the J gene lost 4 bases, with 14 bases spanning the gap. The CDR3 runs to 14 residues. Germline loops: CDR1 SQVTM, CDR2 ANQGSEA. For the CDR3, the DNA is TGCAGCGTTTGGGGGAGCGTTGGCACCGGGGAGCTGTTTTTT. Translating gives CSVWGSVGTGELFF.

This chain joins TRBV10-2 and TRBJ2-7, with 9 bases fitting TRBD1. Germline lookup yields CDR1 WSHSY and CDR2 SAAADI. The V and J ends lost 2 bases and 5 bases, in that order; junction bases with no gene match: 10. This CDR3 is built from 16 residues. The CDR3 loop is CASSEPQLTGGDEQYF. The CDR3 coding sequence is TGCGCCAGCAGTGAGCCCCAATTGACAGGGGGAGACGAGCAGTACTTC.

This clonotype turned up a few times. The V and J genes are TRBV20-1 and TRBJ2-1; 9 nucleotides align to TRBD2. Losses at the gene ends were 5 bases for V and 0 bases for J; bases not matched to a gene: 5. The CDR3 contains 15 residues. Germline V gives CDR1 DFQATT, CDR2 SNEGSKA (reference sequence). The CDR3 DNA is TGCAGTGCTCTTAGCGGGGGAAGCTCCTACAATGAGCAGTTCTTC. Protein: CSALSGGSSYNEQFF.

The table lists this clonotype with many counts. The chain combines TRBV27 with TRBJ1-5; the D is unclear. CDR3 length: 17 residues. Germline CDR1 and CDR2: MNHEY and SMNVEV (reference sequence). Trimming removed 5 bases at V and 0 bases at J, with 17 bases between. For the CDR3, the DNA is TGTGCCAGCAGTGCGGACGGGGAAAGCTATAGCAATCAGCCCCAGCATTTT. It yields the protein CASSADGESYSNQPQHF.

At least ten counts were recorded for this clonotype. The rearrangement uses TRBV12-3 or TRBV12-4 and TRBJ2-1; the D gene is possibly TRBD2 (5 bases). CDR3 length equals 16 residues. Deletions cut 3 bases from V and 0 bases from J, with 12 bases between. The CDR3 region has the DNA TGTGCCAGCAGTTTTGGGGAGAGTTTCTCCTACAATGAGCAGTTCTTC. Its protein is CASSFGESFSYNEQFF.

This clonotype has just a few counts. The rearrangement joins TRBV29-1 to TRBJ1-1; the D is unclear. This CDR3 comprises 11 residues. Germline values: CDR1 SQVTM, CDR2 ANQGSEA. V gave up 3 bases and J gave up 10 bases, with 12 bases separating them. In DNA form, the CDR3 reads TGCAGCGTTGAGTTGTCCCAGGCAGCTTTCTTT. The encoded protein is CSVELSQAAFF. The full variable domain, rest sourced from reference TRBV29-1 and TRBJ1-1, is SAVISQKPSRDICQRGTSLTIQCQVDSQVTMMFWYRQQPGQSLTLIATANQGSEATYESGFVIDKFPISRPNLTFSTLTVSNMSPEDSSIYLCSVELSQAAFFGQGTRLTVV.

This clonotype was observed a few times. The chain recombines TRBV13 with TRBJ1-4, with unresolved D. The CDR3 runs 14 residues. The V gene's germline CDR1 is PRHDT and CDR2 FYEKMQ (reference sequence). The V end lost 0 bases, the J end lost 6 bases, and 8 bases lay between the germline ends. CDR3 coding DNA: TGTGCCAGCAGCTTAGGCCTCGGAGATGAAAAACTGTTTTTT. As protein: CASSLGLGDEKLFF.

The V call is TRBV6-6, the J call TRBJ1-5; D is perhaps TRBD1 (5 bases). CDR1 and CDR2 (germline): MNHNY, SVGAGI (reference sequence). The CDR3 loop spans 13 amino acids. The V end lost 11 bases, the J end lost 1 base, and 12 bases lay between the germline ends. CDR3 in DNA: TGTGCCGCCCAAGGGGAAAGCAATCAGCCCCAGCATTTT. Translating gives CAAQGESNQPQHF.

This clonotype was found many times. The chain uses TRBV7-8 and TRBJ2-1, with D uncertain. This CDR3 contains 12 residues. Trimming pared 0 bases from V and 10 bases from J, leaving 7 bases between. Per the germline V gene, CDR1 is SGHVS and CDR2 is FQNEAQ. CDR3 sequence reads: CASSLAGREQFF. The CDR3 DNA sequence: TGTGCCAGCAGCTTAGCAGGTCGAGAGCAGTTCTTC.

This clonotype was seen only a few times. The chain is built from TRBV7-8 and TRBJ2-7; 9 bases map to TRBD2. V was pared by 5 bases and J by 2 bases, with 4 bases of the junction left unmatched. Per germline, CDR1 SGHVS and CDR2 FQNEAQ. The CDR3 contains 14 residues. This CDR3 reads CASSTTSGTYEQYF. As DNA, the CDR3 is TGTGCCAGCAGCACGACTAGCGGAACCTACGAGCAGTACTTC. Full variable domain (remainder filled in from reference TRBV7-8 and TRBJ2-7): GAGVSQSPRYKVAKRGQDVALRCDPISGHVSLFWYQQALGQGPEFLTYFQNEAQLDKSGLPSDRFFAERPEGSVSTLKIQRTQQEDSAVYLCASSTTSGTYEQYFGPGTRLTVT.

There are many counts of this clonotype. The chain is built from TRBV7-8 and TRBJ2-7; D may be TRBD1 or TRBD2 (5 bases each). This CDR3 has 15 residues. V shed 4 bases and J shed 1 base, with 14 bases lying between them. CDR1 is SGHVS and CDR2 is FQNEAQ in the germline V gene. The CDR3 spells CASSSFQGPSYEQYF. In DNA, the CDR3 is TGTGCCAGCAGCTCCTTCCAGGGACCTTCCTACGAGCAGTACTTC.

There are many counts of this clonotype. The J gene is TRBJ1-2, the V gene TRBV5-5, with 9 bases aligning to TRBD1. CDR1 is SGHKS, CDR2 YYEKEE, per germline (reference sequence). The junction had 7 bases not matched to a gene; V was cut back by 1 base and J by 3 bases. This CDR3 contains 16 residues. The CDR3 is CASSLSDRGIYYGYTF. The DNA for the CDR3 is TGTGCCAGCAGCTTGTCCGACAGGGGGATATACTATGGCTACACCTTC.

A word on this clonotype: One end of the junction is discordant with germline, which a read error may explain. This CDR3 is CSARGGVAEETQYF. The CDR3 DNA is TGCAGTGCAAGAGGGGGGGTCGCTGAGGAGACCCAGTACTTC. J is TRBJ2-5 and V is TRBV20-1; possible D gene TRBD2, 7 bases. The CDR3 totals 14 residues. Per the germline V gene, CDR1 is DFQATT and CDR2 is SNEGSKA (reference sequence).

V is TRBV5-6 and J is TRBJ2-1; 10 bases align to TRBD2. The germline V gene has CDR1 SGHDT and CDR2 YYEEEE. The CDR3 contains 19 residues. V was pared by 1 base and J by 4 bases, with 14 bases of the junction left unmatched. The CDR3 loop reads CASSLWTGLAGESYNEQFF. The CDR3 DNA reads TGTGCCAGCAGCTTGTGGACAGGCCTAGCGGGAGAATCATACAATGAGCAGTTCTTC. Using reference TRBV5-6 and TRBJ2-1 for the parts outside the CDR3, the full variable domain is DAGVTQSPTHLIKTRGQQVTLRCSPKSGHDTVSWYQQALGQGPQFIFQYYEEEERQRGNFPDRFSGHQFPNYSSELNVNALLLGDSALYLCASSLWTGLAGESYNEQFFGPGTRLTVL.

For the CDR3, the DNA is TGTGCCAGCAGTTACCGGCCTCCTGAGCAGTTCTTC. Translation gives CASSYRPPEQFF. V is TRBV3-1 and J is TRBJ2-1; D is unresolved. The CDR3 consists of 12 residues. Germline CDR1 and CDR2: LGHDT and YNNKEL (reference sequence). Trimming took 6 bases from V and 9 from J, leaving 12 bases between them.